Below, 14 T cell receptor beta chains from the same sample are listed, as sequenced in a study of T cell repertoires in cytomegalovirus infection. TCRdb passed the reads through MiXCR, listing each CDR3 protein once. The table has 500,000 or so distinct CDR3 sequences, about 15% seen once. The sequencing input was CD8+ T cells from PBMCs. The origin of the receptors is a human donor in good health (CMV status not recorded). Some clones in this sample may be carry-over from other donors' samples.

The gene calls are TRBV9 and TRBJ2-2; 7 bases line up with TRBD2. The junction had 11 bases not matched to a gene; V was cut back by 3 bases and J by 9 bases. Looked up from germline, CDR1 is SGDLS and CDR2 is YYNGEE. This CDR3 has 15 residues. The CDR3 loop reads CASSGGGSKSRELFF. CDR3 bases: TGTGCCAGCAGCGGGGGGGGGAGCAAGTCGCGGGAGCTGTTTTTT.

This clonotype appeared many times. The chain has TRBV7-9 and TRBJ1-2; the match to TRBD1 covers 8 bases. CDR1 and CDR2 (germline): SEHNR, FQNEAQ (reference sequence). Germline trimming cut 3 bases from V and 4 bases from J; bases unmatched to any gene: 13. The CDR3 has 17 residues. In DNA form, the CDR3 reads TGTGCCAGCAGCTTCCTGACAGGGGAGGCAGTAAGCTATGGCTACACCTTC. Translated: CASSFLTGEAVSYGYTF. The full variable domain, its missing parts supplied by reference TRBV7-9 and TRBJ1-2, is DTGVSQNPRHKITKRGQNVTFRCDPISEHNRLYWYRQTLGQGPEFLTYFQNEAQLEKSRLLSDRFSAERPKGSFSTLEIQRTEQGDSAMYLCASSFLTGEAVSYGYTFGSGTRLTVV.

The chain recombines TRBV3-1 with TRBJ2-5, with a weak D call TRBD2 (6 bases). The germline V and J ends were trimmed by 0 bases and 5 bases, with 22 bases remaining between them. This CDR3 spans 18 amino acids. Germline values: CDR1 LGHDT, CDR2 YNNKEL (reference sequence). In DNA form, the CDR3 reads TGTGCCAGCAGCCAAGATAACCTCGTCGGGGGAAACTGGGAGACCCAGTACTTC. Translation gives CASSQDNLVGGNWETQYF.

V usage is TRBV6-5 and J usage is TRBJ1-6, with D unresolved. The CDR3 is made up of 16 amino acids. V was cut by 0 bases and J by 0 bases, with 6 bases left in between. Germline CDR1 MNHEY, CDR2 SVGAGI. CDR3 protein: CASSYSESSYNSPLHF. CDR3 coding DNA: TGTGCCAGCAGTTACTCAGAGAGCTCCTATAATTCACCCCTCCACTTT.

This clonotype was observed many times. V usage is TRBV10-3 and J usage is TRBJ2-7, with 11 bases matching TRBD2. The CDR3 runs to 16 residues. The V and J ends lost 4 bases and 5 bases, in that order; junction bases with no gene match: 10. Looked up from germline, CDR1 is ENHRY and CDR2 is SYGVKD. The CDR3 sequence is CAISAHPSGRSDEQYF. The CDR3 region has the DNA TGTGCCATCAGTGCCCACCCTAGCGGGAGGTCCGACGAGCAGTACTTC.

This clonotype was seen only a few times. The V call is TRBV6-4, the J call TRBJ1-3, with D hard to call. The germline CDR1 and CDR2 sequences are MRHNA and SNTAGT. There are 16 residues in the CDR3. V was shortened by 1 base and J by 0 bases, with 10 bases between the two germline ends. The CDR3 sequence: CASSDFPRSSGNTIYF. The CDR3 DNA sequence: TGTGCCAGCAGTGACTTCCCTCGGAGCTCTGGAAACACCATATATTTT.

The V call is TRBV5-6, the J call TRBJ1-1, with D hard to call. With 4 bases removed from V and 1 base from J, the gap between germline ends came to 11 bases. CDR1 and CDR2 from the germline V gene are SGHDT and YYEEEE. This CDR3 comprises 14 residues. The CDR3, as DNA: TGTGCCAGCAGCATAGCGACGGAGAACACTGAAGCTTTCTTT. This translates into CASSIATENTEAFF.

This clonotype was detected many times. V is TRBV7-3 and J is TRBJ2-3; D gene ambiguous. The germline V and J ends were trimmed by 5 bases and 0 bases, with 18 bases remaining between them. Germline V lookup: CDR1 SGHTA, CDR2 FQGTGA. The CDR3 runs 17 residues. This chain's CDR3 is CASSAYFPNSSTDTQYF. In nucleotides, the CDR3 is TGTGCCAGCAGCGCGTACTTCCCAAACTCTAGCACAGATACGCAGTATTTT.

The chain couples TRBV15 to TRBJ2-3; 11 bases line up with TRBD1. Germline V gene lookup returns CDR1 LNHNV and CDR2 YYDKDF (reference sequence). V was pared by 4 bases and J by 4 bases, with 4 bases of the junction left unmatched. The CDR3 extends over 15 amino acids. CDR3 sequence: CATSTGQGAADTQYF. CDR3 DNA sequence: TGTGCCACCAGCACTGGACAGGGGGCTGCAGATACGCAGTATTTT.

The sample holds many counts of this clonotype. This chain uses TRBV7-2 with TRBJ1-2; 7 nucleotides line up with TRBD1. Per the germline V gene, CDR1 is SGHTA and CDR2 is FQGNSA. The V segment lost 3 bases and the J segment 6 bases; nucleotides outside the gene matches: 7. The CDR3 runs to 14 residues. The chain's CDR3 is CASSFQDRVNGYTF. The CDR3 bases are TGTGCCAGCAGCTTCCAAGACAGGGTTAATGGCTACACCTTC. Combining the CDR3 with reference TRBV7-2 and TRBJ1-2 gives the whole variable domain GAGVSQSPSNKVTEKGKDVELRCDPISGHTALYWYRQSLGQGLEFLIYFQGNSAPDKSGLPSDRFSAERTGGSVSTLTIQRTQQEDSAVYLCASSFQDRVNGYTFGSGTRLTVV.

This clonotype appeared a few times. V is TRBV12-3 or TRBV12-4 and J is TRBJ2-1, with D uncertain. Trimming pared 2 bases from V and 5 bases from J, leaving 13 bases between. This CDR3 contains 15 residues. The CDR3, as DNA: TGTGCCAGCAGTTTATTACCTTTGGCTCACAATGAGCAGTTCTTC. Protein product: CASSLLPLAHNEQFF.

This clonotype was counted between two and nine times. V usage is TRBV9 and J usage is TRBJ1-2; D gene ambiguous. The CDR3 loop spans 14 amino acids. Between the trimmed V and J ends, which lost 0 bases and 7 bases, there was a span of 13 bases. Germline V lookup: CDR1 SGDLS, CDR2 YYNGEE. The CDR3 here is CASSVGGGLGGYTF. As DNA, the CDR3 is TGTGCCAGCAGCGTAGGTGGAGGGTTAGGTGGCTACACCTTC. Full variable domain (outside the CDR3, taken from reference TRBV9 and TRBJ1-2): DSGVTQTPKHLITATGQRVTLRCSPRSGDLSVYWYQQSLDQGLQFLIQYYNGEERAKGNILERFSAQQFPDLHSELNLSSLELGDSALYFCASSVGGGLGGYTFGSGTRLTVV.

The CDR3 here is CASSWEETYEQYF. CDR3 bases: TGCGCCAGCAGCTGGGAAGAAACATACGAGCAGTACTTC. The chain is built from TRBV5-1 and TRBJ2-7, with no clear D. Trimming pared 3 bases from V and 4 bases from J, leaving 11 bases between. CDR3 size: 13 residues. CDR1 and CDR2 (germline): SGHRS, YFSETQ.

This clonotype appeared many times. V usage is TRBV7-9 and J usage is TRBJ2-1; 8 nucleotides match TRBD2. The CDR3 is 15 residues long. Germline V CDR1 and CDR2: SEHNR, FQNEAQ (reference sequence). Germline trimming cut 6 bases from V and 7 bases from J; bases unmatched to any gene: 11. CDR3 in DNA: TGTGCCAGCAGTCTATGGACTAGCATAGGGAATGAGCAGTTCTTC. Amino acid sequence: CASSLWTSIGNEQFF.